This T cell receptor beta chain was captured by sequencing in a study of blood T cell repertoires in COVID-19. Study summary: Samples taken during acute and convalescent COVID-19 were collected in the United States, Italy and Spain. The analysed material was cDNA or gDNA that came from T cells, B-cell-depleted T cells, or PBMCs.

In the authors' methods: Reference gene primers were amplified, and this amplification served to estimate nucleated cell counts. This table comes from immunoSEQ multiplex PCR, and its TCRdb copy is limited to in-frame clones, with some not included. V and J calls plus clone size are reproduced from that table; the DNA served to infer D and trimming. The table lists about 200,000 clones, around nine tenths of them singletons. CDR3 length: 13 residues. The germline V and J ends were trimmed by 6 bases and 3 bases, with 9 bases remaining between them. The chain is built from TRBV12-3 or TRBV12-4 and TRBJ1-5; TRBD1 is a possible D gene (6 bases). Sequencing was carried out using peripheral blood. The TCR sequence derives from a man between 40 and 49 years old with acute or convalescent COVID-19. The CDR3 spells CASSGQINQPQHF. The CDR3 nucleotides read TGTGCCAGCAGCGGACAGATCAATCAGCCCCAGCATTTT.